These 6 T cell receptor beta chains originate from one sample sequenced in a study of PD-L1 blockade in urothelial cancer. Sequencing used immunoSEQ multiplex PCR; TCRdb keeps in-frame clones, though not all of them. The sample holds about 55,000 clones, around 74% seen once. Indicated time point: pretreatment peripheral blood. The sample was PBMCs, taken around atezolizumab (anti-PD-L1) treatment. Every receptor here comes from a man between 65 and 85 years old with urothelial cancer.

The chain joins TRBV2 to TRBJ2-7, with 10 positions matching TRBD2. CDR1 SNHLY and CDR2 FYNNEI come from the germline V gene. The junction had 14 bases not matched to a gene; V was cut back by 6 bases and J by 6 bases. The CDR3 contains 16 residues. This CDR3 is CASSASGSVGGREQYF. In nucleotides, the CDR3 is TGTGCCAGCAGCGCTAGCGGGAGCGTGGGGGGGCGCGAGCAGTACTTC.

The chain combines TRBV6-5 with TRBJ2-1, with 9 bases that match TRBD2. Germline V gene lookup returns CDR1 MNHEY and CDR2 SVGAGI. This CDR3 has 15 amino acids. V shed 4 bases and J 4 bases; nucleotides not matched to a gene: 5. CDR3 loop: CASSLTSGHYNEQFF. CDR3 sequence (DNA): TGTGCCAGCAGTTTAACTAGCGGGCATTACAATGAGCAGTTCTTC.

The chain recombines TRBV7-2 with TRBJ2-5; D unresolved. Germline V gene sequence: CDR1 SGHTA, CDR2 FQGNSA. Trimming stripped 5 bases from V and 0 bases from J, with 13 bases between. The CDR3 is 15 residues long. The CDR3 DNA reads TGTGCCAGCAGCCCCTCCAACATGTACCAAGAGACCCAGTACTTC. This translates into CASSPSNMYQETQYF. The whole variable domain, remainder taken from reference TRBV7-2 and TRBJ2-5, is GAGVSQSPSNKVTEKGKDVELRCDPISGHTALYWYRQSLGQGLEFLIYFQGNSAPDKSGLPSDRFSAERTGGSVSTLTIQRTQQEDSAVYLCASSPSNMYQETQYFGPGTRLLVL.

The gene calls are TRBV11-2 and TRBJ1-2; the match to TRBD1 covers 9 bases. The junction had 11 bases not matched to a gene; V was cut back by 5 bases and J by 7 bases. CDR3 length equals 15 residues. Germline CDR1 is SGHAT and CDR2 is FQNNGV. CDR3: CASSPGDRAGGGYTF. CDR3 DNA: TGTGCCAGCAGCCCAGGGGACAGGGCAGGGGGTGGCTACACCTTC.

The chain links TRBV4-3 to TRBJ2-5; 12 bases are a match to TRBD2. V lost 2 bases and J lost 5; bases outside the gene matches: 3. Germline V CDR1 and CDR2: LGHNA, YSLEER. This CDR3 is 15 amino acids long. The CDR3 nucleotides read TGCGCCAGCAGCCAACTAGCGGGAGGGTGGGAGACCCAGTACTTC. It encodes CASSQLAGGWETQYF.

This clone was seen only a few times. The chain is built from TRBV4-1 and TRBJ2-7; 7 nucleotides line up with TRBD2. After removal of 0 bases from V and 0 bases from J, the junction contained 2 bases not matched to a gene. The CDR3 runs 15 residues. CDR1 MGHRA and CDR2 YSYEKL come from the germline V gene. The CDR3 nucleotides are TGCGCCAGCAGCCAAGACGGGAGGCCCTCCTACGAGCAGTACTTC. Protein: CASSQDGRPSYEQYF.